The clone carrying this TCR beta chain was observed a handful of times. The sample belongs to a study of blood T cell repertoires in COVID-19. TCRdb's copy holds only in-frame clones and misses some; the assay was immunoSEQ multiplex PCR. Here the sample spans roughly 120,000 clones, 65% to 85% being singletons. Losses at the gene ends were 4 bases for V and 9 bases for J; bases not matched to a gene: 12. The CDR3 sequence is 16 residues long. CDR1 KGHDR and CDR2 SFDVKD come from the germline V gene. This chain links TRBV24-1 with TRBJ2-1; the match to TRBD1 covers 9 bases. The TCR was taken from a man aged 45-60 years with acute or convalescent COVID-19. Specimen: peripheral blood. CDR3 amino acids: CATSELGGQGIGEQFF. As DNA, the CDR3 is TGTGCCACCAGTGAGTTGGGGGGACAGGGCATAGGTGAGCAGTTCTTC.